This TCR beta chain was identified in a study of T-cell memory formation after mild COVID-19 (dated by TCRdb to 2020 to 2022). Study-level background: Most TCR sequence clusters were specific to one of the two donors. Longitudinal TCRalpha and TCRbeta repertoire sequencing tracked T-cell clones expanding and contracting after mild COVID-19 in two donors. The cohort comprised two young, previously healthy adult volunteers, one female and one male. The paper as a whole reports these results and caveats: Whether the second-wave clones peaking on day 37 were SARS-CoV-2 specific was not confirmed. Some responding clones were detected in pre-infection memory, which suggested that pre-existing cross-reactive memory T cells had joined the SARS-CoV-2 response. Contracting CD4+ clones appeared mostly in the CM and EM memory subsets, whereas CD8+ clones were enriched in EMRA. The study covered only a couple of mild cases, and larger cohorts including severe cases with pre-infection samples were considered necessary. Clones contracting from day 15 to 85 had balanced CD4/CD8 phenotypes, while a second wave expanding from day 15 to 37 was biased towards CD4+.

PBMCs were isolated by Ficoll-Paque density gradient centrifugation. This clonotype was counted only a few times. Its antigen is still unknown. No base qualities exist here, and no much larger clone lies one base off it. CDR1 and CDR2 were assigned from the germline V gene (reference sequence) as LNHNV and YYDKDF. V lost 0 bases and J lost 3 bases; the stretch between them is 11 bases long. The CDR3, from cysteine to phenylalanine, totals 15 residues. Solely the CDR3 DNA is kept, with 45 bases framed from the first base. Data came from an Illumina NovaSeq 6000. Using 5'RACE with constant-segment primers, TCRalpha and TCRbeta cDNA libraries were constructed, with sample barcodes and unique molecular identifiers added in the process. RNA was extracted from every sample with Trizol reagent. Library amplification was performed in two PCR steps, and a second sample barcode and Illumina TruSeq adapters were introduced in the second step. Sequencing of libraries was performed on an Illumina NovaSeq with 2 x 150 bp paired-end reads. Turning to the authors' computational methods: With migec v1.2.7, reads were demultiplexed and then collapsed into UMI-guided consensus sequences. Using mixcr v2.1.11, UMI consensuses were aligned to TRA and TRB V and J templates and then assembled into clonotypes. A clonotype was counted as expanded or contracted only when both edgeR and NoisET called the clonotype significant, with the noise models trained on biological replicates. For edgeR calls, the thresholds were a false discovery rate-adjusted p below 0.01 and a log2 fold-change of 1. PCA with hierarchical clustering of max-normalized trajectories of the 1000 most abundant clonotypes was used as exploratory dynamics analysis. Separately sequenced CD4+ and CD8+ repertoires were used to assign the CD4 or CD8 phenotype of responding clones. TCRdb ran its own pipeline on the public reads, namely fastp trimming at Q25 and MiXCR clone calling, and kept in-frame beta chains. Rows with one shared CDR3 protein collapse into an entry with the most common genes and DNA. Clone size and V and J calls follow TCRdb, not the original study. The sample data list about 160,000 distinct CDR3 sequences, and roughly 28% of these were observed just once. The leading ten clones occupy more than 10% of the sample.

The sample taken for sequencing was PBMCs or a T cell subset sorted from them (not recorded which). The V gene is TRBV15 and the J gene is TRBJ1-2, with the D gene uncertain. The sequence was obtained from an adult woman who had mild COVID-19 (a few samples of this study predate the infection). The sample titles of this study are shuffled in the database, so cell type and time point are left out; the donor was told from shared clones. The CDR3 region has the sequence CATSRDPSRDYGYTF. The bases read TGTGCCACCAGCAGAGATCCCTCACGGGACTATGGCTACACCTTC. The CDR3 plus the reference TRBV15 and TRBJ1-2 genes for the other parts give the full variable domain: DAMVIQNPRYQVTQFGKPVTLSCSQTLNHNVMYWYQQKSSQAPKLLFHYYDKDFNNEADTPDNFQSRRPNTSFCFLDIRSPGLGDTAMYLCATSRDPSRDYGYTFGSGTRLTVV.